A selection of T cell receptor beta chains follows, all from one sample in a study of shared clonotypes between healthy human individuals. Method: immunoSEQ multiplex PCR; TCRdb's copy keeps in-frame clones and lacks some. The sample has fewer than 850,000 clones, 72% seen once. Sequenced: memory CD4+ T cells sorted from blood. These receptors came from a woman aged 25 to 39 in good health. Each CDR3 is given with its conserved first and last residue. D genes are given only for firm matches. The listing skips clone size in some rows; elsewhere it reads once, few, many or a size class.

v_call	j_call	clone_size	cdr3_length	d_call	cdr3_aa	cdr3_nt
TRBV11-1	TRBJ2-4	NA	15	TRBD2	CASSSRGGARDIQYF	TGTGCCAGCAGCTCGCGGGGGGGGGCCCGAGACATTCAGTACTTC
TRBV11-3	TRBJ2-2	many	13	TRBD1	CASGQGNTGELFF	TGTGCCAGCGGACAGGGAAACACCGGGGAGCTGTTTTTT
TRBV6-6	TRBJ2-1	NA	15	TRBD1	CASSNPGQGVRGQFF	TGTGCCAGCAGCAACCCGGGACAGGGGGTTCGGGGGCAGTTCTTC
TRBV2	TRBJ2-7	few	14	TRBD1	CASSGDRGHYEQYF	TGTGCCAGCAGTGGGGACAGGGGACACTACGAGCAGTACTTC
TRBV5-1	TRBJ2-7	NA	14	TRBD2	CAKVAGLSSYEQYF	TGCGCCAAAGTAGCGGGATTAAGCTCCTACGAGCAGTACTTC
TRBV9	TRBJ2-5	NA	14	NA	CASSVGPTQETQYF	TGTGCCAGCAGCGTAGGTCCAACCCAAGAGACCCAGTACTTC
TRBV7-6	TRBJ2-1	NA	16	NA	CASSLTTRRVVGEQFF	TGTGCCAGCAGCTTAACAACCAGGAGGGTTGTAGGCGAGCAGTTCTTC
TRBV19	TRBJ1-1	NA	13	TRBD1	CASSTGQGFEAFF	TGTGCCAGTAGTACCGGACAGGGGTTTGAAGCTTTCTTT
TRBV28	TRBJ2-2	once	17	TRBD2	CASSLPTSWSNTGELFF	TGTGCCAGCAGTTTGCCGACTAGCTGGTCGAACACCGGGGAGCTGTTTTTT
TRBV29-1	TRBJ2-7	NA	13	NA	CSVGGPPGLEQYF	TGCAGCGTTGGTGGGCCCCCGGGACTCGAGCAGTACTTC
TRBV28	TRBJ1-3	NA	13	NA	CASSFFSGNTIYF	TGTGCCAGCAGCTTCTTCTCTGGAAACACCATATATTTT
TRBV6-1	TRBJ1-4	NA	13	TRBD1	CATAQGGQEKLFF	TGTGCCACCGCACAGGGGGGTCAAGAAAAACTGTTTTTT
TRBV10-2	TRBJ2-7	NA	13	NA	CASSEGGGREQYF	TGCGCCAGCAGTGAGGGAGGGGGGCGCGAGCAGTACTTC
TRBV25-1	TRBJ2-2	NA	14	NA	CASSGLGSDGELFF	TGTGCCAGCAGTGGACTAGGTAGCGACGGGGAGCTGTTTTTT
TRBV2	TRBJ2-3	few	16	NA	CASSERRGIGTDTQYF	TGTGCCAGCAGTGAGCGGCGCGGGATCGGGACAGATACGCAGTATTTT
TRBV4-1	TRBJ1-5	NA	14	TRBD1	CASSQDRAGQPQHF	TGCGCCAGCAGCCAGGACAGGGCGGGTCAGCCCCAGCATTTT
TRBV6-5	TRBJ2-7	NA	12	NA	CASSTLPYEQYF	TGTGCCAGCAGTACACTACCCTACGAGCAGTACTTC
TRBV6-1	TRBJ2-7	NA	14	TRBD1	CATNLGQGRYEQYF	TGTGCCACCAACCTAGGACAGGGGAGGTACGAGCAGTACTTC
TRBV6-6	TRBJ2-7	NA	15	NA	CASSYSGYSSYEQYF	TGTGCCAGCAGTTACTCCGGATATAGCTCCTACGAGCAGTACTTC
TRBV27	TRBJ1-4	once	15	TRBD1	CASSQGQGGGEKLFF	TGTGCCAGCAGCCAGGGACAGGGTGGAGGTGAAAAACTGTTTTTT
TRBV2	TRBJ1-1	NA	14	NA	CASRGDLFNTEAFF	TGTGCCAGCAGGGGGGACCTATTTAACACTGAAGCTTTCTTT
TRBV5-1	TRBJ1-5	few	14	NA	CASSLGAEGQPQHF	TGCGCCAGCAGCTTAGGGGCTGAGGGTCAGCCCCAGCATTTT
TRBV5-1	TRBJ2-7	NA	13	NA	CASSEGTTYEQYF	TGCGCCAGCAGCGAGGGTACGACCTACGAGCAGTACTTC
TRBV25-1	TRBJ1-1	once	15	TRBD1	CASSEIDRDHTEAFF	TGTGCCAGCAGTGAAATCGACAGGGACCACACTGAAGCTTTCTTT
TRBV27	TRBJ2-3	NA	16	TRBD2	CASRRPGTSGTDTQYF	TGTGCCAGCAGGCGGCCCGGGACTAGCGGGACAGATACGCAGTATTTT
TRBV4-1	TRBJ2-5	many	15	TRBD1	CASSQGPGGTETQYF	TGCGCCAGCAGCCAAGGGCCAGGGGGCACGGAGACCCAGTACTTC
TRBV30	TRBJ1-6	NA	13	NA	CAWTPGDGSPLHF	TGTGCCTGGACCCCAGGGGACGGGTCACCCCTCCACTTT
TRBV14	TRBJ2-2	NA	13	TRBD2	CASSLAGGRELFF	TGTGCCAGCAGCCTAGCGGGAGGTCGGGAGCTGTTTTTT
TRBV5-1	TRBJ2-7	once	14	NA	CASSLAPGSDEQYF	TGCGCCAGCAGCTTGGCCCCAGGGAGCGACGAGCAGTACTTC
TRBV30	TRBJ2-2	once	17	NA	CAWSVYGFTGTIGELFF	TGTGCCTGGAGTGTATACGGGTTTACCGGGACCATCGGGGAGCTGTTTTTT
TRBV11-2	TRBJ1-5	NA	13	NA	CASSLGQYQPQHF	TGTGCCAGCAGCTTAGGACAGTATCAGCCCCAGCATTTT